This TCR beta chain originates from a study of response to subunit inactivated influenza vaccine. At least ten counts were recorded for this clonotype. The antigen remains undetermined. There are 12 residues in the CDR3. Between the trimmed V and J ends, which lost 5 bases and 11 bases, there was a span of 14 bases. Per germline, CDR1 SGHTA and CDR2 FQGNSA. A single record per CDR3 protein comes from TCRdb applying MiXCR to the RT-PCR reads. The repertoire holds hundreds of thousands of distinct CDR3 sequences, with less than 20% as singletons. Study-level findings and limits: Authors proposed each seasonal influenza vaccination draws in few new T cells.

The sequence was obtained from a man in his forties or fifties who received an inactivated influenza vaccine. The chain uses TRBV7-2 and TRBJ2-3; no clear D. This material consisted of PBMCs from blood, taken more than 4 days after vaccination. As DNA, the CDR3 is TGTGCCAGCAGCACGGATTGGGGTGGGCAGTATTTT. It yields the protein CASSTDWGGQYF.